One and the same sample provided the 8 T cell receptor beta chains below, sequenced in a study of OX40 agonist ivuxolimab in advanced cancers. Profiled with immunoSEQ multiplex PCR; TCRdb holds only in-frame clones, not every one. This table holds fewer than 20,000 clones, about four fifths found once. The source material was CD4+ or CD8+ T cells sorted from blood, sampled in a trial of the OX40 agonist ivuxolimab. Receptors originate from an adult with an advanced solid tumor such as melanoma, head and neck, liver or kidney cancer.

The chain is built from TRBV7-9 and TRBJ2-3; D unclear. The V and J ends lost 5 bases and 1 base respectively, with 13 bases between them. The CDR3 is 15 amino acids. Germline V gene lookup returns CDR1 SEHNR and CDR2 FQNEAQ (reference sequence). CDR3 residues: CASSPPIPGTDTQYF. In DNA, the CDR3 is TGTGCCAGCAGCCCCCCGATACCCGGCACAGATACGCAGTATTTT. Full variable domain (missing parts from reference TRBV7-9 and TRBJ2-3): DTGVSQNPRHKITKRGQNVTFRCDPISEHNRLYWYRQTLGQGPEFLTYFQNEAQLEKSRLLSDRFSAERPKGSFSTLEIQRTEQGDSAMYLCASSPPIPGTDTQYFGPGTRLTVL.

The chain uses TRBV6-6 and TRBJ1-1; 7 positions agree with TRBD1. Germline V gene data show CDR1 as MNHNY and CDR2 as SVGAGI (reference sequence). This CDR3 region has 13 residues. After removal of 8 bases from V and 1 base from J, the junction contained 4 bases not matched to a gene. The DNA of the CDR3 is TGTGCCAGCGGGTCAGGGGGGAACACTGAAGCTTTCTTT. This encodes CASGSGGNTEAFF.

In DNA form, the CDR3 reads TGTGCCAGCAGAAGGGCTAGCGGGGGCCCCACCCAGGGGACCCAGTACTTC. Translated, it gives CASRRASGGPTQGTQYF. The chain links TRBV13 to TRBJ2-5; 10 bases are shared with TRBD2. V was clipped by 6 bases and J by 7 bases; unmatched bases: 17. The germline CDR1 and CDR2 sequences are PRHDT and FYEKMQ (reference sequence). The CDR3 consists of 17 residues.

The CDR3 DNA follows: TGTGCCAGCAGCTTAGGGGGGGGTTCTGTCACAGATACGCAGTATTTT. Protein product: CASSLGGGSVTDTQYF. The V and J genes are TRBV7-2 and TRBJ2-3; TRBD2 matches at 7 bases. V was clipped by 1 base and J by 2 bases; unmatched bases: 6. The germline V gene encodes CDR1 SGHTA and CDR2 FQGNSA. The CDR3 has 16 residues.

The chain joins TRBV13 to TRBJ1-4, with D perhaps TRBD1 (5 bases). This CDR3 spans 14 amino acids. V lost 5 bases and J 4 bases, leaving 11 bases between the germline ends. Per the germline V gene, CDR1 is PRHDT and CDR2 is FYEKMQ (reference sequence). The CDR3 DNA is TGTGCCAGCAGCCCTGGGGGGGATAATGAAAAACTGTTTTTT. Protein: CASSPGGDNEKLFF. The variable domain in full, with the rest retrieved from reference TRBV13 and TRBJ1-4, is AAGVIQSPRHLIKEKRETATLKCYPIPRHDTVYWYQQGPGQDPQFLISFYEKMQSDKGSIPDRFSAQQFSDYHSELNMSSLELGDSALYFCASSPGGDNEKLFFGSGTQLSVL.

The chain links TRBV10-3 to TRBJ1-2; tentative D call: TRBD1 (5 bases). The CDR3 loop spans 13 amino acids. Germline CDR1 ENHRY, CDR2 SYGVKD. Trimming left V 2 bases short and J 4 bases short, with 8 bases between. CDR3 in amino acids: CAISERQLYGYTF. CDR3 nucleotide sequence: TGTGCCATCAGTGAGAGACAGCTCTATGGCTACACCTTC.

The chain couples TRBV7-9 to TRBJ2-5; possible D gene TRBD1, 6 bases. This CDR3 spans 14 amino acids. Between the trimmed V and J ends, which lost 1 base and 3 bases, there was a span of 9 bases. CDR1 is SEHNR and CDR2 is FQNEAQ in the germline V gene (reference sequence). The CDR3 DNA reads TGTGCCAGCAGCTTAGGCACAGGGAAAGAGACCCAGTACTTC. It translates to CASSLGTGKETQYF.

The CDR3 region has the DNA TGTGCCAGCAGCGTAGGAGGGGGGCCCTACAATGAGCAGTTCTTC. Amino acid sequence: CASSVGGGPYNEQFF. V gene TRBV9 combines with J gene TRBJ2-1, with D possibly being TRBD1 or TRBD2 (6 bases each). V lost 0 bases, J lost 2 bases, and 9 bases lay in between. CDR3 length: 15 amino acids. Germline V gene sequence: CDR1 SGDLS, CDR2 YYNGEE.